The clone carrying this T cell receptor (beta chain) was recorded at least ten times. Its antigen is currently unknown. Germline CDR1 DFQATT, CDR2 SNEGSKA (reference sequence). V lost 5 bases and J 2 bases, leaving 13 bases between the germline ends. This CDR3 spans 14 amino acids. The data are from a study of T-cell memory formation after mild COVID-19. Across the whole study: TCR clusters showed largely donor specificity.

Study-level results: Memory from before infection featured some responding clones, which suggests cross-reactive memory joined. A balance of CD4 and CD8 characterized clones contracting day 15 to 85, whereas later expanders leaned CD4+. Shrinking CD4+ clones were chiefly CM and EM; CD8+ ones were chiefly EMRA.

TCRdb reprocessed the 5' RACE reads with MiXCR, giving one entry per CDR3 protein. This table holds 390,000 or so distinct CDR3 sequences, about 15% found once. The chain carries TRBV20-1 and TRBJ1-5, with D perhaps TRBD1 (6 bases). Material: PBMCs or a T cell subset sorted from them (not recorded which). The sequence was collected from a man aged 18 to 30 who had mild COVID-19 (a few samples of this study predate the infection). Cell type and time point are not known. The CDR3 nucleotides are TGCAGTGCTCTCCGGGACAAGGGCAATCAGCCCCAGCATTTT. Translated: CSALRDKGNQPQHF.